This entry lists 24 T cell receptor beta chains sequenced from one sample in a study of blood T cell repertoires in COVID-19. Only in-frame clones appear in the TCRdb table, and some are missing; sequencing was by immunoSEQ multiplex PCR. This table holds about 170,000 clones, 70% to 85% found once. The source material was peripheral blood. The receptor source for this set is a woman aged 80 or over with acute or convalescent COVID-19.

The chain is built from TRBV5-6 and TRBJ2-1; TRBD2 matches 8 bases. CDR1 is SGHDT, CDR2 YYEEEE, per germline. The CDR3 length is 16 residues. V gave up 4 bases and J gave up 2 bases; unmatched junction bases: 8. The CDR3 DNA reads as TGTGCCAGCAGCCCCGGGACTAGAGACGCCTACAATGAGCAGTTCTTC. Protein product: CASSPGTRDAYNEQFF.

V and J are TRBV5-1 and TRBJ1-1, with 7 bases matching TRBD1. V shed 4 bases, J shed 5 bases, and the junction held 11 bases outside the gene matches. The CDR3 runs 15 residues. Germline V lookup: CDR1 SGHRS, CDR2 YFSETQ. For the CDR3, the DNA is TGCGCCAGCAGCCCGGTTGAGGGGGCGCGGACTGAAGCTTTCTTT. The encoded protein is CASSPVEGARTEAFF.

V usage is TRBV27 and J usage is TRBJ2-7; 9 nucleotides line up with TRBD1. V shed 3 bases and J 4 bases; nucleotides not matched to a gene: 4. Germline V gene sequence: CDR1 MNHEY, CDR2 SMNVEV (reference sequence). This CDR3 is 14 amino acids long. CDR3 DNA: TGTGCCAGCAGTTTCGGGACAGGGCAATACGAGCAGTACTTC. It specifies CASSFGTGQYEQYF.

The chain couples TRBV7-2 to TRBJ2-7, with 14 bases identical to TRBD2. The CDR3 is 17 residues long. J was trimmed by 3 bases and V by 6 bases; bases with no gene match: 10. CDR1 is SGHTA, CDR2 FQGNSA, per germline. In DNA, the CDR3 is TGTGCCAGCAGTTCCGGACTAGCGGGAGGTTCCAACTACGAGCAGTACTTC. Its translation is CASSSGLAGGSNYEQYF.

This clone turned up a few times. The chain couples TRBV10-2 to TRBJ1-3; D is possibly TRBD1 (6 bases). V lost 7 bases and J lost 2, with 24 bases in between. Germline CDR1 reads WSHSY; CDR2 reads SAAADI. CDR3 length: 18 amino acids. This chain's CDR3 is CASTSRSLGGLAGNTIYF. Written as DNA, the CDR3 is TGCGCCAGCACCTCCCGATCCTTGGGGGGGCTTGCTGGAAACACCATATATTTT.

This clone showed up just a few times. The chain employs TRBV19 and TRBJ2-1; 7 nucleotides align to TRBD1. The germline V gene has CDR1 LNHDA and CDR2 SQIVND (reference sequence). J gave up 9 bases and V 6 bases, and 5 bases lay outside the gene matches. The CDR3 is 12 residues long. The CDR3 is CASSTGAGEQFF. The DNA of the CDR3 is TGTGCCAGTAGCACAGGGGCAGGTGAGCAGTTCTTC.

A few counts support this clone. This CDR3 is also generated by other DNA sequences in the sample. The chain recombines TRBV12-3 or TRBV12-4 with TRBJ1-1, with no clear D. This CDR3 contains 13 residues. Trimming shortened V by 1 base and J by 1 base, and 4 bases separated the two germline ends. CDR3 DNA sequence: TGTGCCAGCAGTTTAGGGCCGAACACTGAAGCTTTCTTT. It translates to CASSLGPNTEAFF.

This rearrangement joins TRBV20-1 to TRBJ2-7; 7 bases fit TRBD1. With 6 bases clipped from V and 8 bases from J, the junction kept 7 bases outside the gene matches. Germline assignment: CDR1 DFQATT and CDR2 SNEGSKA (reference sequence). This CDR3 comprises 11 residues. CDR3 protein: CSALGQVKQYF. Written as DNA, the CDR3 is TGCAGTGCCCTCGGACAGGTTAAGCAGTACTTC.

J is TRBJ2-2 and V is TRBV2; a weak D match, TRBD1 (5 bases). The germline V gene has CDR1 SNHLY and CDR2 FYNNEI. The germline V and J ends were trimmed by 5 bases and 1 base, with 11 bases remaining between them. CDR3 length equals 15 residues. The CDR3 sequence: CASSLQGLNTGELFF. DNA of the CDR3: TGTGCCAGCAGTCTGCAGGGCCTGAACACCGGGGAGCTGTTTTTT. Based on the CDR3 plus reference TRBV2 and TRBJ2-2, the full variable domain is EPEVTQTPSHQVTQMGQEVILRCVPISNHLYFYWYRQILGQKVEFLVSFYNNEISEKSEIFDDQFSVERPDGSNFTLKIRSTKLEDSAMYFCASSLQGLNTGELFFGEGSRLTVL.

The chain couples TRBV29-1 to TRBJ1-1; no clear D gene. Trimming left V 4 bases short and J 6 bases short, with 18 bases between. Per the germline V gene, CDR1 is SQVTM and CDR2 is ANQGSEA. The CDR3 loop spans 14 amino acids. Written as DNA, the CDR3 is TGCAGCGTTGGGGGAGCCGCCGAGATAGCTGAAGCTTTCTTT. It codes for CSVGGAAEIAEAFF.

The rearrangement joins TRBV29-1 to TRBJ2-1; 12 nucleotides agree with TRBD2. CDR1 is SQVTM and CDR2 is ANQGSEA in the germline V gene. This CDR3 region has 15 residues. The V segment lost 5 bases and the J segment 8 bases; nucleotides outside the gene matches: 10. The CDR3 DNA sequence: TGCAGCGTTCGTCCTAGCGGGAGGGCCGAGGATGAGCAGTTCTTC. This encodes CSVRPSGRAEDEQFF.

This chain uses TRBV2 with TRBJ1-6; D remains unclear. V dropped 6 bases and J dropped 4 bases, with 4 bases sitting between them. CDR3 length: 12 amino acids. Looked up from germline, CDR1 is SNHLY and CDR2 is FYNNEI. The CDR3, as DNA: TGTGCCAGCAGCGGGTATAATTCACCCCTCCACTTT. Translated, it gives CASSGYNSPLHF.

V and J are TRBV11-2 and TRBJ2-3, with D perhaps matching TRBD2 (6 bases). CDR3 length: 16 residues. V lost 2 bases and J lost 2, with 14 bases in between. CDR1 and CDR2 (germline): SGHAT, FQNNGV. CDR3 nucleotide sequence: TGTGCCAGCAGCTTATGGGGGAGGAGTGCCACAGATACGCAGTATTTT. It is translated as CASSLWGRSATDTQYF.

This clone was seen just once. V gene TRBV6-5 combines with J gene TRBJ2-1, with 12 nucleotides matching TRBD2. The V gene end was trimmed by 7 bases and the J gene end by 4 bases; junction bases not matched to a gene: 5. The CDR3 sequence is 15 residues long. Germline V gene sequence: CDR1 MNHEY, CDR2 SVGAGI. As DNA, the CDR3 is TGTGCCAGCACCGGACTAGCGGGACGGTACAATGAGCAGTTCTTC. It codes for CASTGLAGRYNEQFF.

This sequence joins TRBV10-3 and TRBJ1-4; maybe TRBD1 (5 bases). This CDR3 region has 14 residues. Germline assignment: CDR1 ENHRY and CDR2 SYGVKD. V lost 2 bases, J lost 9 bases, and 13 bases lay in between. The DNA for the CDR3 is TGTGCCATCAGTGAGGACAGAGGCCAAAAAAAACTGTTTTTT. This encodes CAISEDRGQKKLFF.

The rearrangement joins TRBV4-3 to TRBJ2-2; 8 bases line up with TRBD2. Trimming cost V 1 base and J 5 bases; bases outside gene matches: 12. The CDR3 contains 18 residues. The germline V gene encodes CDR1 LGHNA and CDR2 YSLEER. The CDR3 coding sequence is TGCGCCAGCAGCCAAGGTTCCAGAAGCGGGAGAGAAACCGGGGAGCTGTTTTTT. The encoded protein is CASSQGSRSGRETGELFF.

The rearrangement joins TRBV6-1 to TRBJ2-5, with 12 bases identical to TRBD2. Unmatched junction bases numbered 13, after V lost 1 base and J lost 7 bases. The CDR3 length is 18 residues. The germline CDR1 and CDR2 sequences are MNHNS and SASEGT. CDR3: CASSEVLTGLAGTSTQYF. CDR3 DNA: TGTGCCAGCAGTGAAGTCTTAACTGGACTAGCGGGGACATCGACCCAGTACTTC.

This chain joins TRBV29-1 and TRBJ1-1, with a tentative D call TRBD1 (6 bases). This CDR3 contains 16 residues. The germline CDR1 and CDR2 sequences are SQVTM and ANQGSEA. Trimming shortened V by 7 bases and J by 0 bases, and 21 bases separated the two germline ends. CDR3 residues: CSASARAGDMNTEAFF. The CDR3 nucleotides are TGCAGCGCCAGTGCCCGGGCAGGGGACATGAACACTGAAGCTTTCTTT.

The rearrangement links TRBV10-1 to TRBJ2-3; 11 bases fit TRBD2. This CDR3 is 16 amino acids long. The germline gives CDR1 WNHNN, CDR2 SYGVQD (reference sequence). The junction had 2 bases not matched to a gene; V was cut back by 2 bases and J by 1 base. The CDR3 reads CASSEGTSGRTDTQYF. The DNA for the CDR3 is TGCGCCAGCAGTGAGGGGACTAGCGGACGCACAGATACGCAGTATTTT.

On this clone: This sample includes further DNA sequences coding for the same CDR3. This chain connects TRBV5-4 to TRBJ1-1; D unclear. The CDR3 runs to 13 residues. CDR1 SGHNT and CDR2 YYREEE come from the germline V gene (reference sequence). Between the trimmed V and J ends, which lost 2 bases and 0 bases, there was a span of 5 bases. CDR3: CASSFSVNTEAFF. CDR3 DNA: TGTGCCAGCAGCTTCTCGGTGAACACTGAAGCTTTCTTT. Full variable domain (outside the CDR3, taken from reference TRBV5-4 and TRBJ1-1): ETGVTQSPTHLIKTRGQQVTLRCSSQSGHNTVSWYQQALGQGPQFIFQYYREEENGRGNFPPRFSGLQFPNYSSELNVNALELDDSALYLCASSFSVNTEAFFGQGTRLTVV.

The rearrangement links TRBV5-1 to TRBJ2-3; weak D call: TRBD1 (6 bases). The CDR3 consists of 17 residues. Per the germline V gene, CDR1 is SGHRS and CDR2 is YFSETQ. V was trimmed by 1 base and J by 5 bases, leaving 20 bases between them. Written as DNA, the CDR3 is TGCGCCAGCAGCTTGCTAATTACACAGGGATGGGGAGATACGCAGTATTTT. Protein product: CASSLLITQGWGDTQYF.

The V and J genes are TRBV14 and TRBJ1-1; D is ambiguous. Germline values: CDR1 SGHDN, CDR2 FVKESK. The CDR3 loop spans 13 amino acids. Trimming shortened V by 0 bases and J by 1 base, and 3 bases separated the two germline ends. The CDR3 sequence is CASSQDRNTEAFF. The CDR3 DNA is TGTGCCAGCAGCCAAGATAGGAACACTGAAGCTTTCTTT.

This clone was picked up one time. V is TRBV4-3 and J is TRBJ1-1; 8 nucleotides line up with TRBD1. Germline CDR1 is LGHNA and CDR2 is YSLEER. This CDR3 comprises 15 residues. V lost 3 bases to trimming and J lost 1 base; unmatched junction nucleotides: 4. CDR3 amino acids: CASSHLGQGNTEAFF. As DNA, the CDR3 is TGCGCCAGCAGCCACCTCGGACAGGGGAACACTGAAGCTTTCTTT.

The genes are TRBV5-1 and TRBJ1-6; 7 bases agree with TRBD1. V trimming: 0 bases; J trimming: 8 bases; junction bases outside the gene matches: 5. The CDR3 covers 15 residues. In germline, CDR1 is SGHRS, CDR2 YFSETQ. In DNA form, the CDR3 reads TGCGCCAGCAGCTTGGAAAGACAGGGATATTCACCCCTCCACTTT. Its translation: CASSLERQGYSPLHF.